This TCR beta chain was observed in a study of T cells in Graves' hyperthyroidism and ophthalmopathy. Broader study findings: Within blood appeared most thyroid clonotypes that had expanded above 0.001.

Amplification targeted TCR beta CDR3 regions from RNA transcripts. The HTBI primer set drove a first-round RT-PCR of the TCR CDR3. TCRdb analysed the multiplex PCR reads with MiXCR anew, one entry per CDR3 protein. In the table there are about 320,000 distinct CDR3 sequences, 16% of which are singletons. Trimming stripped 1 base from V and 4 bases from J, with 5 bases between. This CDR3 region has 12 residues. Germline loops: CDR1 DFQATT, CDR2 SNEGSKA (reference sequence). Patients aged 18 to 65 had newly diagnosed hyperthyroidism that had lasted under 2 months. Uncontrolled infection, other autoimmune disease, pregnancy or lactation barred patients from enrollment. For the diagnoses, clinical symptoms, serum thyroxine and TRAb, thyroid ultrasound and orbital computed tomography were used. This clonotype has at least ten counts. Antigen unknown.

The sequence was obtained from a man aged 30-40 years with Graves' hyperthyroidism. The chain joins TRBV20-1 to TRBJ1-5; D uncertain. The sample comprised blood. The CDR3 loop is CSARVSNQPQHF. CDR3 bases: TGCAGTGCTAGAGTTAGTAATCAGCCCCAGCATTTT.